This T cell receptor beta chain was identified in a study of cytomegalovirus exposure and HLA in healthy donors. Germline lookup yields CDR1 MDHEN and CDR2 SYDVKM. The junction had 8 bases not matched to a gene; V was cut back by 2 bases and J by 7 bases. The CDR3 covers 16 residues. Findings and limits, study-wide: Most subjects' HLA-A and HLA-B alleles were reportedly predicted from TCR beta sequences.

This clone was counted many times. Its target is not known. The PCR employed 60 Vbeta primers together with 13 Jbeta primers. Some clones are missing from TCRdb's copy, which holds only in-frame ones; the method was immunoSEQ multiplex PCR. This sample has roughly 97,000 clones; around 10% occur once, and the top ten carry 5.1%. The clonotype originates from a man aged 50 to 60 in good health and CMV-seropositive. The J gene is TRBJ1-5, the V gene TRBV28, with 10 nucleotides matching TRBD1. Sequenced input: PBMCs. The CDR3 reads CASSLVGQGLRQPQHF. DNA of the CDR3: TGTGCCAGCAGTTTAGTGGGACAGGGGCTTAGGCAGCCCCAGCATTTT.